Each of the 20 T cell receptor beta chains below was sequenced from the same sample in a study of identifying expanded T cells in peripheral blood. Only in-frame clones appear in the TCRdb table, and some are missing; sequencing was by immunoSEQ multiplex PCR. The repertoire consists of some 97,000 clones, with 80% to 90% occurring once and the leading ten covering around 5%. Material for sequencing was blood. These TCRs come from a person aged 18 to 70 in good health.

This clone showed up just once. The V and J genes are TRBV7-9 and TRBJ1-4; D is uncertain. The CDR3 is 14 amino acids. V was cut by 5 bases and J by 0 bases, with 7 bases left in between. Germline CDR1 reads SEHNR; CDR2 reads FQNEAQ (reference sequence). CDR3: CASSPFATNEKLFF. For the CDR3, the DNA is TGTGCCAGCAGCCCATTTGCAACTAATGAAAAACTGTTTTTT. The variable domain in full, completed from reference TRBV7-9 and TRBJ1-4, reads DTGVSQNPRHKITKRGQNVTFRCDPISEHNRLYWYRQTLGQGPEFLTYFQNEAQLEKSRLLSDRFSAERPKGSFSTLEIQRTEQGDSAMYLCASSPFATNEKLFFGSGTQLSVL.

The V call is TRBV7-9, the J call TRBJ2-1; 11 positions match TRBD2. This CDR3 comprises 17 residues. Unmatched junction bases numbered 9, after V lost 3 bases and J lost 5 bases. CDR1 is SEHNR, CDR2 FQNEAQ, per germline (reference sequence). The CDR3 bases are TGTGCCAGCAGCTTGCTCCTAGCGGGAGGCCTAAACAATGAGCAGTTCTTC. Its translation is CASSLLLAGGLNNEQFF.

The chain has TRBV9 and TRBJ2-1; D is perhaps TRBD1 (6 bases). From germline, CDR1 is SGDLS and CDR2 YYNGEE. CDR3 length equals 14 residues. Trimming removed 7 bases from V and 0 bases from J, with 11 bases in between. CDR3 sequence reads: CASQGQSSYNEQFF. The DNA for the CDR3 is TGTGCCAGCCAAGGACAGAGCTCCTACAATGAGCAGTTCTTC.

The chain is built from TRBV11-3 and TRBJ2-1; D may be TRBD1 (5 bases). The CDR3 is 12 amino acids. The V end was cut by 5 bases, the J end by 9 bases, with 11 bases between. Germline V gene lookup returns CDR1 SGHNT and CDR2 YENEEA. CDR3 amino acids: CASSPRRGEQFF. DNA for the CDR3: TGTGCCAGCAGCCCGCGTAGGGGTGAGCAGTTCTTC.

The sample holds a few counts of this clone. The chain couples TRBV7-3 to TRBJ1-6; D is possibly TRBD1 (5 bases). The CDR3 runs to 13 residues. V was shortened by 5 bases and J by 7 bases, with 9 bases between the two germline ends. The germline CDR1 and CDR2 sequences are SGHTA and FQGTGA. The DNA of the CDR3 is TGTGCCAGCAGCAAATCAGGGAATTCACCCCTCCACTTT. Translating it yields CASSKSGNSPLHF.

V and J are TRBV29-1 and TRBJ1-2; no firm D call. The CDR3 is 14 amino acids. The germline gives CDR1 SQVTM, CDR2 ANQGSEA. V gave up 0 bases and J gave up 6 bases, with 14 bases separating them. The chain's CDR3 is CSVEENKLRDGYTF. DNA of the CDR3: TGCAGCGTTGAAGAAAACAAGCTCCGAGATGGCTACACCTTC.

J is TRBJ2-2 and V is TRBV7-3; perhaps TRBD1 as D (6 bases). Trimming took 5 bases from V and 4 from J, leaving 17 bases between them. Germline values: CDR1 SGHTA, CDR2 FQGTGA. The CDR3 is made up of 16 amino acids. The CDR3 is CASSQGWGRGTGELFF. CDR3 nucleotides: TGTGCCAGCAGCCAGGGGTGGGGAAGAGGCACCGGGGAGCTGTTTTTT.

The V gene is TRBV5-8, the J gene TRBJ1-6, with D hard to call. V was shortened by 0 bases and J by 4 bases, with 5 bases between the two germline ends. CDR1 is SGHTS, CDR2 YDEGEE, per germline. This CDR3 is built from 14 residues. CDR3 coding DNA: TGTGCCAGCAGCTTGGCTGGGTATAATTCACCCCTCCACTTT. Its translation is CASSLAGYNSPLHF. The full variable domain, rest sourced from reference TRBV5-8 and TRBJ1-6, is EAGVTQSPTHLIKTRGQQATLRCSPISGHTSVYWYQQALGLGLQFLLWYDEGEERNRGNFPPRFSGRQFPNYSSELNVNALELEDSALYLCASSLAGYNSPLHFGNGTRLTVT.

This rearrangement joins TRBV7-9 to TRBJ2-1, with 7 bases that match TRBD2. With 3 bases clipped from V and 7 bases from J, the junction kept 6 bases outside the gene matches. The CDR3 consists of 14 residues. The germline V gene has CDR1 SEHNR and CDR2 FQNEAQ (reference sequence). The CDR3 nucleotides are TGTGCCAGCAGCTTTTCAACGGGGGGAAATGAGCAGTTCTTC. Translation gives CASSFSTGGNEQFF.

The chain has TRBV4-2 and TRBJ2-1; no definite D call. This CDR3 contains 11 residues. Germline values: CDR1 LGHNA, CDR2 YNFKEQ. V was clipped by 0 bases and J by 9 bases, with 3 bases between them. In DNA form, the CDR3 reads TGTGCCAGCAGCCAAGATCTTGAGCAGTTCTTC. Translating gives CASSQDLEQFF.

The genes are TRBV25-1 and TRBJ2-7; 8 bases map to TRBD1. The CDR3 runs 14 residues. Trimming cost V 5 bases and J 9 bases; bases outside gene matches: 12. Per the germline V gene, CDR1 is MGHDK and CDR2 is SYGVNS. The CDR3 protein is CASSNTGGPKRQYF. CDR3 coding DNA: TGTGCCAGCAGTAATACAGGGGGGCCCAAAAGGCAGTACTTC.

This chain uses TRBV7-9 with TRBJ1-2; a possible D gene is TRBD1 (6 bases). The V gene lost 2 bases and the J gene lost 4 bases, with 14 bases spanning the gap. The CDR3 runs to 15 residues. The germline V gene encodes CDR1 SEHNR and CDR2 FQNEAQ (reference sequence). As DNA, the CDR3 is TGTGCCAGCAGCTTACAGGCAGGGGCGGCCTATGGCTACACCTTC. This sequence encodes CASSLQAGAAYGYTF.

The gene calls are TRBV11-3 and TRBJ2-5; weak D call: TRBD1 (5 bases). Germline CDR1 and CDR2: SGHNT and YENEEA. V gave up 4 bases and J gave up 4 bases, with 13 bases separating them. The CDR3 consists of 14 residues. The CDR3: CASSSHGRVETQYF. As DNA, the CDR3 is TGTGCCAGCAGCTCCCATGGCAGGGTAGAGACCCAGTACTTC.

The V and J genes are TRBV6-1 and TRBJ1-3; a weak D match, TRBD1 (5 bases). The CDR3 has 16 residues. Trimming took off 4 bases at V and 0 bases at J, with 13 bases between the two ends. Germline loops: CDR1 MNHNS, CDR2 SASEGT. The CDR3, as DNA: TGTGCCAGCAGTGTCGGGGGACCCGGCTCTGGAAACACCATATATTTT. Residues: CASSVGGPGSGNTIYF.

The rearrangement links TRBV11-2 to TRBJ2-1, with D unclear. V was shortened by 4 bases and J by 0 bases, with 4 bases between the two germline ends. CDR1 is SGHAT and CDR2 is FQNNGV in the germline V gene. There are 13 residues in the CDR3. The CDR3 DNA reads TGTGCCAGCAGCTCCGCCTCCTACAATGAGCAGTTCTTC. Translated, it gives CASSSASYNEQFF.

This chain uses TRBV9 with TRBJ1-4; weak D call: TRBD1 (6 bases). The CDR3 is 17 amino acids. Trimming removed 3 bases from V and 5 bases from J, with 20 bases in between. Germline loops: CDR1 SGDLS, CDR2 YYNGEE. CDR3 DNA: TGTGCCAGCAGCGCGGCCCGGGCGACAGGCCAAAATGAAAAACTGTTTTTT. Translating it yields CASSAARATGQNEKLFF.

CDR3 nucleotide sequence: TGTGCCAGCAGCGTTCTAACAGAGGATTCACCCCTCCACTTT. Amino acids: CASSVLTEDSPLHF. The rearrangement uses TRBV5-5 and TRBJ1-6; D is unclear. This CDR3 spans 14 amino acids. V dropped 4 bases and J dropped 8 bases, with 13 bases sitting between them. Germline V gene data show CDR1 as SGHKS and CDR2 as YYEKEE (reference sequence).

The chain couples TRBV19 to TRBJ2-7, with TRBD1 matching over 8 bases. V lost 4 bases, J lost 7 bases, and 6 bases stayed unmatched. Germline CDR1 reads LNHDA; CDR2 reads SQIVND (reference sequence). The CDR3 is made up of 13 amino acids. CDR3 sequence (DNA): TGTGCCAGTAGTAGGGGGACAGGAGGTGAGCAGTACTTC. Translation gives CASSRGTGGEQYF. The entire variable domain, with the rest obtained from reference TRBV19 and TRBJ2-7, is as follows: DGGITQSPKYLFRKEGQNVTLSCEQNLNHDAMYWYRQDPGQGLRLIYYSQIVNDFQKGDIAEGYSVSREKKESFPLTVTSAQKNPTAFYLCASSRGTGGEQYFGPGTRLTVT.

This clone was seen only a few times. This rearrangement joins TRBV6-6 to TRBJ2-2, with D unresolved. Trimming removed 4 bases from V and 5 bases from J, with 11 bases in between. Looked up from germline, CDR1 is MNHNY and CDR2 is SVGAGI (reference sequence). The CDR3 runs to 14 residues. CDR3 sequence reads: CASSFKTETGELFF. The CDR3 DNA sequence: TGTGCCAGCAGTTTCAAAACAGAGACCGGGGAGCTGTTTTTT.

The gene calls are TRBV11-2 and TRBJ1-3, with 11 bases identical to TRBD1. The CDR3 is 17 amino acids. After removal of 5 bases from V and 0 bases from J, the junction contained 6 bases not matched to a gene. Per the germline V gene, CDR1 is SGHAT and CDR2 is FQNNGV. The CDR3 is CASSRWGQGDSGNTIYF. In DNA, the CDR3 is TGTGCCAGCAGCCGATGGGGACAGGGGGACTCTGGAAACACCATATATTTT.